This T cell receptor beta chain is from a study of post-analysis software for immune sequencing data. Across the whole study: Relapsing-remitting, secondary progressive and progressive-relapsing multiple sclerosis courses were included.

The CDR3 runs to 15 residues. Notes on this clonotype: The antigen is undetermined. At one end the junction does not follow the germline gene, possibly because of a read error.

Presence of unique molecular identifiers characterized the TCR beta cDNA libraries. The T cell input of about 0.85 to 10 million gave about 470,000 cDNA molecules. One entry per CDR3 protein, called by TCRdb with MiXCR from the PCR reads. The sample contains about 770,000 distinct CDR3 sequences, about half of which appear only once. Regarding the study as a whole: Controls showed significantly higher normalized Chao1 diversity than did multiple sclerosis patients. The five TRBV segments detected at higher frequency in patients than in controls included TRBV5-6, TRBV5-1 and TRBV20-1.

The clonotype comes from a girl aged 10 to 17 with multiple sclerosis. The sequencing input was blood. The rearrangement uses TRBV12-3 or TRBV12-4 and TRBJ2-3; a possible D gene is TRBD2 (6 bases). This chain's CDR3 is CASSLTSSSTDMQYF. The DNA of the CDR3 is TGTGCCAGCAGTTTGACTAGTTCTAGCACAGATATGCAGTATTTT.